This entry concerns a single T cell receptor (beta chain). The sample is drawn from a study of cytotoxic CD8 clonotypes in ibrutinib-treated CLL. Target depth was 1 in 200,000 to 1 in 1 million T cells, about 10x per clonotype. The table came from immunoSEQ multiplex PCR; TCRdb's copy has only in-frame clones and leaves some out. The profile shows over 110,000 clones, more than 85% of them singletons. The germline V and J ends were trimmed by 6 bases and 3 bases, with 24 bases remaining between them. The CDR3 is 18 amino acids. CDR1 and CDR2 from the germline V gene are MDHEN and SYDVKM. The chain couples TRBV28 to TRBJ2-1; D perhaps matches TRBD1 (6 bases). Source: PBMCs, taken after 12 months of ibrutinib treatment. The clonotype comes from a human donor with chronic lymphocytic leukemia. Here the CDR3 DNA reads TGTGCCAGCAGCCCCCCGCGCTGGACAGTCAGACTCTACAATGAGCAGTTCTTC. Amino acid sequence: CASSPPRWTVRLYNEQFF.